This T cell receptor beta chain came from a study of CD8 T cells in ankylosing spondylitis. Study-wide results and limits: Ankylosing spondylitis blood appeared to carry a characteristic TCR beta motif of under ten highly homologous variants.

A quantitative 5'-RACE method, one with molecular barcodes, was used to make TCR beta libraries. One entry per CDR3 protein, called by TCRdb with MiXCR from the 5' RACE reads. The sample holds 100,000 to 150,000 distinct CDR3 sequences, roughly 13% seen once. A few counts support this clonotype. Its target is not known. The germline CDR1 and CDR2 sequences are SGHRS and YFSETQ. The CDR3 covers 16 residues. Trimming removed 5 bases at V and 0 bases at J, with 15 bases between. This chain joins TRBV5-1 and TRBJ2-1; TRBD2 might be the D (5 bases). The TCR was taken from a female donor with ankylosing spondylitis or in good health (not recorded which). The specimen was blood, either unsorted or a sorted T cell fraction (not recorded which). The CDR3 here is CASSSDTRSSYNEQFF. The CDR3 DNA follows: TGCGCCAGCAGTTCTGACACTAGGAGCTCCTACAATGAGCAGTTCTTC. Full variable domain (missing parts from reference TRBV5-1 and TRBJ2-1): KAGVTQTPRYLIKTRGQQVTLSCSPISGHRSVSWYQQTPGQGLQFLFEYFSETQRNKGNFPGRFSGRQFSNSRSEMNVSTLELGDSALYLCASSSDTRSSYNEQFFGPGTRLTVL.